One sample yielded the 27 T cell receptor beta chains listed below, sequenced in a study of a mutant IDH1 vaccine in newly diagnosed glioma. The repertoire was sequenced with immunoSEQ multiplex PCR; TCRdb's copy has only in-frame clones and lacks some. The profile shows roughly 51,000 clones, about nine tenths of them singletons. Regarding time point: baseline, week 1 (first vaccination visit). Treatment given: pre-vaccination baseline after standard-of-care therapy. The sequenced sample was PBMCs, obtained from a glioma patient treated with radiotherapy, temozolomide or both. The receptors were sampled from a man aged 35 to 55 with glioma.

V and J are TRBV5-4 and TRBJ1-4; D perhaps matches TRBD1 (6 bases). The CDR3 length is 14 residues. CDR1 and CDR2 from the germline V gene are SGHNT and YYREEE (reference sequence). The ends were cut back, 5 bases at V and 5 bases at J, with 13 bases in the middle. In nucleotides, the CDR3 is TGTGCCAGCAGTACCGGGACAAGGAATGAAAAACTGTTTTTT. This sequence encodes CASSTGTRNEKLFF. Supplemented by reference TRBV5-4 and TRBJ1-4, the full variable domain reads ETGVTQSPTHLIKTRGQQVTLRCSSQSGHNTVSWYQQALGQGPQFIFQYYREEENGRGNFPPRFSGLQFPNYSSELNVNALELDDSALYLCASSTGTRNEKLFFGSGTQLSVL.

The chain uses TRBV10-1 and TRBJ1-2; D remains unclear. The germline gives CDR1 WNHNN, CDR2 SYGVQD (reference sequence). Trimming pared 5 bases from V and 4 bases from J, leaving 20 bases between. The CDR3 covers 16 residues. The CDR3 coding sequence is TGCGCCAGCAGTCACGACAAATCGCGAAAGACCTATGGCTACACCTTC. It encodes CASSHDKSRKTYGYTF.

The V call is TRBV7-3, the J call TRBJ2-7; 11 bases are a match to TRBD2. CDR3 length: 16 residues. Per germline, CDR1 SGHTA and CDR2 FQGTGA. The V and J ends lost 5 bases and 5 bases, in that order; junction bases with no gene match: 11. CDR3 sequence reads: CASSAQPTSGTHEQYF. The CDR3 region has the DNA TGTGCCAGCAGCGCACAACCGACTAGCGGGACCCACGAGCAGTACTTC. Complete variable domain (other parts from reference TRBV7-3 and TRBJ2-7): GAGVSQTPSNKVTEKGKYVELRCDPISGHTALYWYRQSLGQGPEFLIYFQGTGAADDSGLPNDRFFAVRPEGSVSTLKIQRTERGDSAVYLCASSAQPTSGTHEQYFGPGTRLTVT.

V gene TRBV14 combines with J gene TRBJ2-1, with 10 bases identical to TRBD2. With 3 bases clipped from V and 4 bases from J, the junction kept 6 bases outside the gene matches. The CDR3 loop spans 16 amino acids. Germline V gives CDR1 SGHDN, CDR2 FVKESK. For the CDR3, the DNA is TGTGCCAGCAGCCACAGGGGACTAGCGTTTTACAATGAGCAGTTCTTC. Residues: CASSHRGLAFYNEQFF.

In its sample, this clone ranks as large (0.1 to 1%). The chain is built from TRBV5-1 and TRBJ2-1; 12 bases fit TRBD2. The V gene's germline CDR1 is SGHRS and CDR2 YFSETQ. The ends lost 2 bases at V and 9 bases at J; junction bases unmatched: 9. This CDR3 has 16 residues. The CDR3 here is CASSLGLAGSPSEQFF. Here the CDR3 DNA reads TGCGCCAGCAGCTTAGGACTAGCGGGGAGCCCGAGTGAGCAGTTCTTC.

The chain recombines TRBV4-1 with TRBJ2-3, with D perhaps given as TRBD1 or TRBD2 (5 bases each). V lost 0 bases and J lost 3, with 13 bases in between. The V gene's germline CDR1 is MGHRA and CDR2 YSYEKL. The CDR3 runs 16 residues. CDR3 in amino acids: CASSQDPPEGTDTQYF. As DNA, the CDR3 is TGCGCCAGCAGCCAAGATCCACCTGAGGGGACAGATACGCAGTATTTT.

The rearrangement joins TRBV19 to TRBJ2-1, with D possibly being TRBD2 (5 bases). V was pared by 3 bases and J by 2 bases, with 14 bases between. Germline V CDR1 and CDR2: LNHDA, SQIVND (reference sequence). The CDR3 totals 16 residues. The CDR3 coding sequence is TGTGCCAGTAGTATCTCCAGCGGATGGACCTACAATGAGCAGTTCTTC. Its protein product is CASSISSGWTYNEQFF.

The chain recombines TRBV5-4 with TRBJ1-4, with 8 bases identical to TRBD1. Germline CDR1 reads SGHNT; CDR2 reads YYREEE (reference sequence). V lost 3 bases, J lost 5 bases, and 9 bases stayed unmatched. The CDR3 spans 16 residues. Written as DNA, the CDR3 is TGTGCCAGCAGCTCTCAAGGACAGGGAGGAAATGAAAAACTGTTTTTT. It yields the protein CASSSQGQGGNEKLFF. Variable domain in full (rest from reference TRBV5-4 and TRBJ1-4): ETGVTQSPTHLIKTRGQQVTLRCSSQSGHNTVSWYQQALGQGPQFIFQYYREEENGRGNFPPRFSGLQFPNYSSELNVNALELDDSALYLCASSSQGQGGNEKLFFGSGTQLSVL.

The rearrangement uses TRBV5-6 and TRBJ2-2; D is possibly TRBD1 or TRBD2 (5 bases each). CDR3 length equals 15 residues. CDR1 SGHDT and CDR2 YYEEEE come from the germline V gene. Between the trimmed V and J ends, which lost 2 bases and 1 base, there was a span of 9 bases. The CDR3 DNA sequence: TGTGCCAGCAGCTTCCGGGACCAGAACACCGGGGAGCTGTTTTTT. Translating it yields CASSFRDQNTGELFF.

This chain joins TRBV28 and TRBJ2-7, with 11 nucleotides matching TRBD2. Germline lookup yields CDR1 MDHEN and CDR2 SYDVKM. The CDR3 contains 15 residues. V was clipped by 6 bases and J by 6 bases; unmatched bases: 10. CDR3 DNA: TGTGCCAGCAGCACAGTAGCGGGAGGGCCGATCGAGCAGTACTTC. This translates into CASSTVAGGPIEQYF.

The chain carries TRBV10-3 and TRBJ2-3; D might be TRBD2 (5 bases). Germline V gene data show CDR1 as ENHRY and CDR2 as SYGVKD. This CDR3 has 14 amino acids. With 6 bases removed from V and 2 bases from J, the gap between germline ends came to 12 bases. CDR3 coding DNA: TGTGCCATCAGGGAGGCAGATCTCACAGATACGCAGTATTTT. This encodes CAIREADLTDTQYF.

This clone was counted a few times. This sequence joins TRBV5-1 and TRBJ1-1; TRBD1 agrees at 8 bases. The CDR3 contains 13 residues. Looked up from germline, CDR1 is SGHRS and CDR2 is YFSETQ. The V and J ends lost 4 bases and 9 bases, in that order; junction bases with no gene match: 8. The CDR3 bases are TGCGCCAGCAGCCTGGAGGGACAGGAAAAAGCTTTCTTT. Translating gives CASSLEGQEKAFF.

This clone was counted a few times. This chain links TRBV29-1 with TRBJ2-3; D is unresolved. This CDR3 region has 14 residues. The germline V gene has CDR1 SQVTM and CDR2 ANQGSEA. Trimming left V 4 bases short and J 2 bases short, with 13 bases between. CDR3 in amino acids: CSVGQTSLTDTQYF. The CDR3 DNA is TGCAGCGTTGGCCAGACATCCCTCACAGATACGCAGTATTTT.

V usage is TRBV7-2 and J usage is TRBJ2-5; D call uncertain. V was clipped by 7 bases and J by 4 bases, with 13 bases between them. Germline V gene data show CDR1 as SGHTA and CDR2 as FQGNSA. This CDR3 is built from 13 residues. Here the CDR3 reads CASTTLWGETQYF. The CDR3 DNA reads as TGTGCCAGCACCACCCTTTGGGGAGAGACCCAGTACTTC.

J is TRBJ1-2 and V is TRBV5-6; D might be TRBD1 (6 bases). The CDR3 is 15 residues long. V lost 0 bases to trimming and J lost 6 bases, with 15 bases between them. Germline assignment: CDR1 SGHDT and CDR2 YYEEEE. The CDR3 region has the DNA TGTGCCAGCAGCTTGGCCCGCTGGGGGCGGGATGGCTACACCTTC. It translates to CASSLARWGRDGYTF.

This clone was observed a handful of times. This chain uses TRBV10-3 with TRBJ2-6; no clear D gene. Trimming took 0 bases from V and 2 from J, leaving 8 bases between them. Germline V CDR1 and CDR2: ENHRY, SYGVKD. This CDR3 comprises 16 residues. The CDR3 DNA sequence: TGTGCCATCAGTGAGTCTGTTAGGGCTGGGGCCAACGTCCTGACTTTC. This gives the protein CAISESVRAGANVLTF.

The gene calls are TRBV18 and TRBJ2-3; maybe TRBD1 (5 bases). The CDR3 contains 16 residues. Germline lookup yields CDR1 KGHSH and CDR2 LQKENI. V dropped 8 bases and J dropped 0 bases, with 18 bases sitting between them. The CDR3 spells CASRGNVEGSTDTQYF. CDR3 nucleotides: TGTGCCAGCAGGGGAAATGTCGAAGGGAGCACAGATACGCAGTATTTT.

The chain employs TRBV18 and TRBJ2-7; D is undetermined. CDR1 and CDR2 (germline): KGHSH, LQKENI. This CDR3 comprises 16 residues. V lost 5 bases to trimming and J lost 4 bases, with 21 bases between them. The CDR3 DNA reads TGTGCCAGCTCAGCCTCCGAAGACCGGGTCGGGTACGAGCAGTACTTC. Protein sequence: CASSASEDRVGYEQYF.

The V and J genes are TRBV29-1 and TRBJ1-3; D gene ambiguous. The germline V gene has CDR1 SQVTM and CDR2 ANQGSEA. The length of the CDR3 is 16 residues. V was pared by 3 bases and J by 0 bases, with 15 bases between. The DNA for the CDR3 is TGCAGCGTTGATATAGTAGGAGGGAACTCTGGAAACACCATATATTTT. It codes for CSVDIVGGNSGNTIYF. Variable domain in full (rest from reference TRBV29-1 and TRBJ1-3): SAVISQKPSRDICQRGTSLTIQCQVDSQVTMMFWYRQQPGQSLTLIATANQGSEATYESGFVIDKFPISRPNLTFSTLTVSNMSPEDSSIYLCSVDIVGGNSGNTIYFGEGSWLTVV.

The rearrangement links TRBV15 to TRBJ2-7; D is ambiguous. V was trimmed by 4 bases and J by 1 base, leaving 11 bases between them. This CDR3 has 14 residues. Germline CDR1 is LNHNV and CDR2 is YYDKDF (reference sequence). CDR3 residues: CATSTPGGSYEQYF. As DNA, the CDR3 is TGTGCCACCAGCACTCCCGGTGGGTCCTACGAGCAGTACTTC.

A word on this clone: The junction departs from germline at one end; a sequencing error may be responsible. V usage is TRBV7-7 and J usage is TRBJ2-3; D is uncertain. Germline CDR1 reads SSHAT; CDR2 reads FNYEAQ (reference sequence). The CDR3 is 14 amino acids. DNA of the CDR3: TGTGCTAGCAGCCTTCGACCAGGCACAGATACGCAGTATTTT. This sequence encodes CASSLRPGTDTQYF. Based on the CDR3 plus reference TRBV7-7 and TRBJ2-3, the full variable domain is GAGVSQSPRYKVTKRGQDVTLRCDPISSHATLYWYQQALGQGPEFLTYFNYEAQPDKSGLPSDRFSAERPEGSISTLTIQRTEQRDSAMYRCASSLRPGTDTQYFGPGTRLTVL.

As to this clone: This CDR3 is also generated by other DNA sequences in the sample. V and J are TRBV7-2 and TRBJ1-5; D is unresolved. In germline, CDR1 is SGHTA, CDR2 FQGNSA. Deletions cut 3 bases from V and 5 bases from J, with 8 bases between. The length of the CDR3 is 13 residues. The DNA for the CDR3 is TGTGCCAGCAGCTTGTGGCGGGATCAGCCCCAGCATTTT. Translation: CASSLWRDQPQHF.

The rearrangement links TRBV7-2 to TRBJ1-2; TRBD1 agrees at 8 bases. The germline V gene encodes CDR1 SGHTA and CDR2 FQGNSA. V gave up 4 bases and J gave up 7 bases; unmatched junction bases: 2. The CDR3 is 12 amino acids. CDR3 nucleotides: TGTGCCAGCAGCTCCACAGGGGGTGGCTACACCTTC. Its protein is CASSSTGGGYTF.

The rearrangement uses TRBV27 and TRBJ2-7; D not resolved. V was trimmed by 3 bases and J by 4 bases, leaving 4 bases between them. Germline assignment: CDR1 MNHEY and CDR2 SMNVEV (reference sequence). This CDR3 region has 11 residues. This CDR3 reads CASSLGYEQYF. The DNA for the CDR3 is TGTGCCAGCAGTTTGGGGTACGAGCAGTACTTC.

The chain employs TRBV27 and TRBJ2-5, with 12 bases aligning to TRBD1. The end of the DNA fits TRBJ2-7 better, so the J call may be wrong. The CDR3 covers 15 residues. Germline-derived CDR1 and CDR2 are MNHEY and SMNVEV (reference sequence). The CDR3 region has the DNA TGTGCCAGCAGGCAACCCGGGACAGGGGGCCTCGAGCAGTACTTC. Encoded protein: CASRQPGTGGLEQYF.

CDR3 residues: CASSPYGGAETQYF. The CDR3 region has the DNA TGTGCCAGCTCACCATATGGGGGCGCGGAGACCCAGTACTTC. V and J are TRBV18 and TRBJ2-5, with TRBD1 as a possible D gene (6 bases). The length of the CDR3 is 14 residues. Germline values: CDR1 KGHSH, CDR2 LQKENI. V lost 2 bases to trimming and J lost 5 bases, with 12 bases between them.

The rearrangement links TRBV18 to TRBJ2-3; D possibly uses TRBD1 or TRBD2 (5 bases each). From germline, CDR1 is KGHSH and CDR2 LQKENI. V was pared by 6 bases and J by 5 bases, with 21 bases between. The CDR3 is 16 amino acids. CDR3 bases: TGTGCCAGCTCCCAGGGACCCCCGAGGGGAGAAGATACGCAGTATTTT. Translating gives CASSQGPPRGEDTQYF. Based on the CDR3 plus reference TRBV18 and TRBJ2-3, the full variable domain is NAGVMQNPRHLVRRRGQEARLRCSPMKGHSHVYWYRQLPEEGLKFMVYLQKENIIDESGMPKERFSAEFPKEGPSILRIQQVVRGDSAAYFCASSQGPPRGEDTQYFGPGTRLTVL.